A selection of T cell receptor beta chains follows, all from one sample in a study of blood T cell repertoires in COVID-19. TCRdb's copy holds only in-frame clones and misses some; the assay was immunoSEQ multiplex PCR. The sample carries fewer than 700,000 clones, 85% to 90% recorded once. Sample: peripheral blood. The receptors derive from a woman aged 45 to 65 with COVID-19, enrolled during active disease. CDR3s include the opening cysteine and the closing phenylalanine or tryptophan. The order of the fields is CDR3 protein, CDR3 DNA, clone size, D gene, J gene, V gene. D genes are given only for firm matches. Where a row states a size, it is once, few, many or the class of an expanded clone; other rows omit it.

cdr3_aa: CASSSEGGYTF
cdr3_nt: TGTGCCAGCAGCTCTGAGGGTGGCTACACCTTC
clone_size: -
d_call: -
j_call: TRBJ1-2
v_call: TRBV5-6

cdr3_aa: CSATGGYGYTF
cdr3_nt: TGCAGTGCTACAGGGGGCTATGGCTACACCTTC
clone_size: -
d_call: TRBD1
j_call: TRBJ1-2
v_call: TRBV20-1

cdr3_aa: CASSVATRVTSSGANVLTF
cdr3_nt: TGTGCCAGCAGCGTAGCTACGAGGGTTACTTCCTCTGGGGCCAACGTCCTGACTTTC
clone_size: -
d_call: -
j_call: TRBJ2-6
v_call: TRBV9

cdr3_aa: CASSPGLNNEQFF
cdr3_nt: TGCGCCAGCAGCCCGGGACTAAACAATGAGCAGTTCTTC
clone_size: -
d_call: TRBD2
j_call: TRBJ2-1
v_call: TRBV5-1

cdr3_aa: CASSSPGQSNTEAFF
cdr3_nt: TGTGCCAGCAGCTCTCCCGGACAGTCGAACACTGAAGCTTTCTTT
clone_size: -
d_call: -
j_call: TRBJ1-1
v_call: TRBV9

cdr3_aa: CASSLTGGPYNEQFF
cdr3_nt: TGTGCCAGCAGCCTAACAGGGGGCCCCTACAATGAGCAGTTCTTC
clone_size: -
d_call: TRBD1
j_call: TRBJ2-1
v_call: TRBV3-1/TRBV3-2

cdr3_aa: CASSPDSRNQPQHF
cdr3_nt: TGCGCCAGCAGCCCGGACAGTCGCAATCAGCCCCAGCATTTT
clone_size: few
d_call: -
j_call: TRBJ1-5
v_call: TRBV5-1

cdr3_aa: CASSLRRGGYTF
cdr3_nt: TGTGCCAGCAGTTTGAGGAGGGGTGGCTACACCTTC
clone_size: -
d_call: -
j_call: TRBJ1-2
v_call: TRBV12-3/TRBV12-4

cdr3_aa: CVSSLNGNQPQHF
cdr3_nt: TGCGTCAGCAGCTTGAACGGGAATCAGCCCCAGCATTTT
clone_size: -
d_call: -
j_call: TRBJ1-5
v_call: TRBV5-1

cdr3_aa: CASSQDLIETQYF
cdr3_nt: TGTGCCAGCAGCCAAGATCTAATAGAGACCCAGTACTTC
clone_size: -
d_call: -
j_call: TRBJ2-5
v_call: TRBV14

cdr3_aa: CASGLDTLYEQYF
cdr3_nt: TGTGCCAGCGGCTTGGACACCTTATACGAGCAGTACTTC
clone_size: -
d_call: -
j_call: TRBJ2-7
v_call: TRBV6-5

cdr3_aa: CASSDFTVVEEKLFF
cdr3_nt: TGTGCCAGCAGCGATTTTACGGTGGTTGAGGAAAAACTGTTTTTT
clone_size: -
d_call: -
j_call: TRBJ1-4
v_call: TRBV21-1

cdr3_aa: CASSPWTGDEQYF
cdr3_nt: TGTGCCAGCAGTCCCTGGACAGGGGACGAGCAGTACTTC
clone_size: -
d_call: TRBD1
j_call: TRBJ2-7
v_call: TRBV12-3/TRBV12-4

cdr3_aa: CASSQRPQLGNTIYF
cdr3_nt: TGCGCCAGCAGCCAGAGGCCTCAATTGGGAAACACCATATATTTT
clone_size: -
d_call: -
j_call: TRBJ1-3
v_call: TRBV4-1

cdr3_aa: CASSREPAGENQPQHF
cdr3_nt: TGTGCCAGCAGCCGTGAACCTGCAGGGGAAAATCAGCCCCAGCATTTT
clone_size: -
d_call: -
j_call: TRBJ1-5
v_call: TRBV5-4

cdr3_aa: CASSQVSSLAGDTQYF
cdr3_nt: TGTGCCAGCAGCCAAGTCAGCAGTCTAGCCGGAGATACGCAGTATTTT
clone_size: -
d_call: -
j_call: TRBJ2-3
v_call: TRBV3-1/TRBV3-2

cdr3_aa: CAISESSQGIEAFF
cdr3_nt: TGTGCCATCAGTGAGTCGAGTCAGGGAATTGAAGCTTTCTTT
clone_size: -
d_call: -
j_call: TRBJ1-1
v_call: TRBV10-3

cdr3_aa: CASSLQFEQYF
cdr3_nt: TGTGCCAGCAGTTTACAGTTCGAGCAGTACTTC
clone_size: -
d_call: -
j_call: TRBJ2-7
v_call: TRBV12-3/TRBV12-4

cdr3_aa: CASSLGQVNTEAFF
cdr3_nt: TGTGCCAGCAGCCTGGGGCAGGTGAACACTGAAGCTTTCTTT
clone_size: -
d_call: -
j_call: TRBJ1-1
v_call: TRBV5-4

cdr3_aa: CASSEARVLHNTGELFF
cdr3_nt: TGTGCCAGCAGTGAAGCCCGGGTCCTACACAACACCGGGGAGCTGTTTTTT
clone_size: -
d_call: -
j_call: TRBJ2-2
v_call: TRBV6-1

cdr3_aa: CAWSRGHRGGEQFF
cdr3_nt: TGTGCCTGGAGTCGCGGGCACAGGGGGGGTGAGCAGTTCTTC
clone_size: -
d_call: -
j_call: TRBJ2-1
v_call: TRBV30

cdr3_aa: CASRSIAYEQYF
cdr3_nt: TGTGCCAGCAGGTCTATAGCCTACGAGCAGTACTTC
clone_size: -
d_call: -
j_call: TRBJ2-7
v_call: TRBV6-5

cdr3_aa: CASSEAGTDLF
cdr3_nt: TGTGCCAGCAGTGAAGCGGGGACAGACCTATTT
clone_size: -
d_call: TRBD1
j_call: TRBJ1-6
v_call: TRBV6-1

cdr3_aa: CAWGSGSPGGYTF
cdr3_nt: TGTGCCTGGGGTTCGGGGTCCCCGGGTGGCTACACCTTC
clone_size: -
d_call: -
j_call: TRBJ1-2
v_call: TRBV30

cdr3_aa: CASRLGAPDTEAFF
cdr3_nt: TGTGCCAGCAGGTTGGGGGCGCCCGACACTGAAGCTTTCTTT
clone_size: -
d_call: -
j_call: TRBJ1-1
v_call: TRBV27

cdr3_aa: CASSRLAGTNQETQYF
cdr3_nt: TGTGCCAGCAGCCGACTAGCGGGGACCAACCAAGAGACCCAGTACTTC
clone_size: -
d_call: TRBD2
j_call: TRBJ2-5
v_call: TRBV3-1/TRBV3-2